The 20 T cell receptor beta chains in this list originate from one sample, sequenced in a study of shared T cell receptors in the human thymus. Sequencing was performed with immunoSEQ multiplex PCR; in TCRdb, only in-frame clones are kept and a portion is missing. The sample has hundreds of thousands of clones, approximately 90% seen once. This sample also belongs to another study, concerning human thymus T cells.

The sequenced sample was thymocytes. The source of these receptors is a boy in the first two years of life with a congenital heart defect.

The genes are TRBV30 and TRBJ2-3, with D possibly matching TRBD2 (5 bases). V gave up 2 bases and J gave up 0 bases, with 9 bases separating them. Germline V CDR1 and CDR2: GTSNPN, SVGIG (reference sequence). The CDR3 loop spans 14 amino acids. DNA of the CDR3: TGTGCCTGGAGTAGGAGCGGAAGCACAGATACGCAGTATTTT. Encoded protein: CAWSRSGSTDTQYF.

DNA for the CDR3: TGTGCCAGCAGCCCCAGGGAAGGGCTTTTAGCCAAAAACATTCAGTACTTC. It is translated as CASSPREGLLAKNIQYF. V and J are TRBV4-2 and TRBJ2-4, with a possible D match to TRBD1 (5 bases). The CDR3 contains 17 residues. V dropped 4 bases and J dropped 0 bases, with 16 bases sitting between them. The germline gives CDR1 LGHNA, CDR2 YNFKEQ.

This chain uses TRBV9 with TRBJ2-5; possible D gene TRBD1, 5 bases. V was pared by 4 bases and J by 7 bases, with 14 bases between. Germline CDR1 SGDLS, CDR2 YYNGEE. The CDR3 totals 13 residues. CDR3: CASSLGHLGTQYF. In DNA, the CDR3 is TGTGCCAGCAGCCTTGGACACCTCGGGACCCAGTACTTC. Supplemented by reference TRBV9 and TRBJ2-5, the full variable domain reads DSGVTQTPKHLITATGQRVTLRCSPRSGDLSVYWYQQSLDQGLQFLIQYYNGEERAKGNILERFSAQQFPDLHSELNLSSLELGDSALYFCASSLGHLGTQYFGPGTRLLVL.

This clone was counted once. The CDR3 here is CASSPPGLGGGPATDTQYF. For the CDR3, the DNA is TGCGCCAGCAGCCCCCCCGGACTAGGGGGAGGGCCTGCCACAGATACGCAGTATTTT. This chain connects TRBV4-1 to TRBJ2-3; perhaps TRBD2 as D (7 bases). With 4 bases removed from V and 2 bases from J, the gap between germline ends came to 25 bases. Germline lookup yields CDR1 MGHRA and CDR2 YSYEKL. This CDR3 contains 19 residues.

The gene calls are TRBV27 and TRBJ2-5; TRBD2 agrees at 8 bases. The germline V gene encodes CDR1 MNHEY and CDR2 SMNVEV (reference sequence). The J segment lost 2 bases and the V segment lost 2 bases, leaving 7 bases of the junction unmatched. This CDR3 is built from 16 residues. This CDR3 is CASSLRLAGQQETQYF. The CDR3 coding sequence is TGTGCCAGCAGTTTACGGCTAGCGGGCCAACAAGAGACCCAGTACTTC.

V gene TRBV5-8 combines with J gene TRBJ1-4, with D maybe TRBD1 (5 bases). The V end was cut by 0 bases, the J end by 4 bases, with 10 bases between. CDR3 length: 15 residues. Germline lookup yields CDR1 SGHTS and CDR2 YDEGEE. The CDR3 DNA is TGTGCCAGCAGCTTGGGGCAGGGAAGTAATGAAAAACTGTTTTTT. Amino acid sequence: CASSLGQGSNEKLFF. The whole variable domain, filled in from reference TRBV5-8 and TRBJ1-4, reads EAGVTQSPTHLIKTRGQQATLRCSPISGHTSVYWYQQALGLGLQFLLWYDEGEERNRGNFPPRFSGRQFPNYSSELNVNALELEDSALYLCASSLGQGSNEKLFFGSGTQLSVL.

This clone was picked up a small number of times. The gene calls are TRBV6-6 and TRBJ2-2, with 7 bases fitting TRBD2. The length of the CDR3 is 16 residues. Germline loops: CDR1 MNHNY, CDR2 SVGAGI (reference sequence). The V gene end was trimmed by 5 bases and the J gene end by 4 bases; junction bases not matched to a gene: 10. The CDR3 DNA sequence: TGTGCCAGCAGTGTTGCTGGCAGGGAGGGCACCGGGGAGCTGTTTTTT. Translated: CASSVAGREGTGELFF.

The chain recombines TRBV7-6 with TRBJ2-2; D is ambiguous. This CDR3 has 13 amino acids. In germline, CDR1 is SGHVS, CDR2 FNYEAQ. V was pared by 1 base and J by 9 bases, with 9 bases between. CDR3 loop: CASSLGGPRELFF. CDR3 bases: TGTGCCAGCAGCTTAGGCGGCCCCCGGGAGCTGTTTTTT.

This clone was found once. The chain couples TRBV5-1 to TRBJ2-7; D perhaps matches TRBD2 (6 bases). The germline V and J ends were trimmed by 0 bases and 2 bases, with 12 bases remaining between them. The CDR3 spans 15 residues. CDR1 and CDR2 (germline): SGHRS, YFSETQ. The CDR3 bases are TGCGCCAGCAGCTTGGGGGAGGCGGGGACCTACGAGCAGTACTTC. This sequence encodes CASSLGEAGTYEQYF.

The chain couples TRBV5-6 to TRBJ2-7; 10 nucleotides align to TRBD1. Germline CDR1 SGHDT, CDR2 YYEEEE. After removal of 0 bases from V and 1 base from J, the junction contained 4 bases not matched to a gene. CDR3 length: 16 residues. The CDR3 nucleotides are TGTGCCAGCAGCTTGGGACAGGGGGCGATATCCTACGAGCAGTACTTC. It encodes CASSLGQGAISYEQYF.

The CDR3 DNA reads as TGTGCCAGCTGTTGGGAGGAGAAACAGCCCCAGCATTTT. It encodes CASCWEEKQPQHF. This chain uses TRBV6-1 with TRBJ1-5, with D unclear. The germline V gene encodes CDR1 MNHNS and CDR2 SASEGT. V lost 8 bases to trimming and J lost 7 bases, with 15 bases between them. This CDR3 has 13 residues.

V usage is TRBV28 and J usage is TRBJ2-1; D may be TRBD1 (5 bases). The CDR3 is 17 amino acids. V was pared by 6 bases and J by 2 bases, with 20 bases between. Germline V gene lookup returns CDR1 MDHEN and CDR2 SYDVKM. CDR3 protein: CASSSWKGQGPYNEQFF. The CDR3 nucleotides are TGTGCCAGCAGCTCCTGGAAGGGGCAGGGTCCCTACAATGAGCAGTTCTTC.

The rearrangement joins TRBV27 to TRBJ2-7; D is perhaps TRBD2 (5 bases). V gave up 2 bases and J gave up 6 bases, with 20 bases separating them. Germline CDR1 and CDR2: MNHEY and SMNVEV (reference sequence). This CDR3 region has 16 residues. DNA for the CDR3: TGTGCCAGCAGTTTAGGTAGTCGCGGAGGCCTTTCCGAGCAGTACTTC. It encodes CASSLGSRGGLSEQYF.

The genes are TRBV10-3 and TRBJ1-2; TRBD1 aligns across 9 bases. With V trimmed by 9 bases and J by 6 bases, 8 bases remained unmatched. Germline V gene sequence: CDR1 ENHRY, CDR2 SYGVKD. The CDR3 runs to 13 residues. This CDR3 is CAITTGGNDGYTF. CDR3 nucleotides: TGTGCCATAACGACAGGGGGGAATGATGGCTACACCTTC.

The chain couples TRBV9 to TRBJ2-5, with a possible D match to TRBD2 (6 bases). CDR1 and CDR2 from the germline V gene are SGDLS and YYNGEE. Trimming took 5 bases from V and 3 from J, leaving 20 bases between them. The CDR3 consists of 16 residues. The DNA for the CDR3 is TGTGCCAGCAGTCCTACTCTCTCAGCGGGCGAAGAGACCCAGTACTTC. It is translated as CASSPTLSAGEETQYF.

The chain carries TRBV4-3 and TRBJ1-1; TRBD1 agrees at 8 bases. Germline V lookup: CDR1 LGHNA, CDR2 YSLEER. This CDR3 is built from 17 residues. V was pared by 1 base and J by 0 bases, with 7 bases of the junction left unmatched. CDR3 amino acids: CASSQVRGQVMNTEAFF. The CDR3 nucleotides read TGCGCCAGCAGCCAAGTTAGGGGACAGGTTATGAACACTGAAGCTTTCTTT.

This clone appeared a single time. This chain links TRBV18 with TRBJ1-1; TRBD1 matches 8 bases. With V trimmed by 4 bases and J by 6 bases, 13 bases remained unmatched. The CDR3 contains 16 residues. The germline gives CDR1 KGHSH, CDR2 LQKENI. CDR3 sequence reads: CASSQGRQGRGAEAFF. The DNA for the CDR3 is TGTGCCAGCTCACAGGGCAGACAGGGGCGTGGGGCTGAAGCTTTCTTT. Based on the CDR3 plus reference TRBV18 and TRBJ1-1, the full variable domain is NAGVMQNPRHLVRRRGQEARLRCSPMKGHSHVYWYRQLPEEGLKFMVYLQKENIIDESGMPKERFSAEFPKEGPSILRIQQVVRGDSAAYFCASSQGRQGRGAEAFFGQGTRLTVV.

The chain carries TRBV4-1 and TRBJ1-5, with a possible D match to TRBD1 (5 bases). CDR3 length: 15 residues. Trimming took 4 bases from V and 6 from J, leaving 16 bases between them. CDR1 and CDR2 from the germline V gene are MGHRA and YSYEKL. The CDR3 nucleotides read TGCGCCAGCAGCCCCGGGGGAGGGCCGAGTCAGCCCCAGCATTTT. It codes for CASSPGGGPSQPQHF.

About this clone itself: This same CDR3 is encoded by further DNA sequences in the sample. J is TRBJ2-7 and V is TRBV30; D is undetermined. CDR3 length equals 12 residues. The germline V gene encodes CDR1 GTSNPN and CDR2 SVGIG (reference sequence). V lost 0 bases to trimming and J lost 3 bases, with 6 bases between them. The DNA of the CDR3 is TGTGCCTGGAGTGTCCGTAGCTACGAGCAGTACTTC. Protein: CAWSVRSYEQYF.

The V call is TRBV25-1, the J call TRBJ2-7; unclear D gene. The CDR3 runs to 13 residues. Germline V lookup: CDR1 MGHDK, CDR2 SYGVNS. V lost 6 bases and J lost 3, with 12 bases in between. The CDR3 DNA reads TGTGCCAGCAGCAAGCGATACCTCTACGAGCAGTACTTC. As protein: CASSKRYLYEQYF.